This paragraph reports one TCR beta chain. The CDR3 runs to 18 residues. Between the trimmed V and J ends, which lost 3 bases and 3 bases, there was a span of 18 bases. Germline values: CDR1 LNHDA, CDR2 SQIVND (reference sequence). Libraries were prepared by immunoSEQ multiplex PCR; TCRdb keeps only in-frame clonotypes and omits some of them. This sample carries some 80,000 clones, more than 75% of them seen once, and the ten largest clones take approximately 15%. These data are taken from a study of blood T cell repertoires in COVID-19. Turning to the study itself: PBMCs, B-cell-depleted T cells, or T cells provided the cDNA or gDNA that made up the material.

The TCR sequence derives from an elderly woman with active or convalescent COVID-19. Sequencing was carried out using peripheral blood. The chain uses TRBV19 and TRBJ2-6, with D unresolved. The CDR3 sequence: CASSIVKQVPGGANVLTF. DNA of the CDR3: TGTGCCAGTAGTATCGTAAAACAAGTTCCGGGTGGGGCCAACGTCCTGACTTTC.